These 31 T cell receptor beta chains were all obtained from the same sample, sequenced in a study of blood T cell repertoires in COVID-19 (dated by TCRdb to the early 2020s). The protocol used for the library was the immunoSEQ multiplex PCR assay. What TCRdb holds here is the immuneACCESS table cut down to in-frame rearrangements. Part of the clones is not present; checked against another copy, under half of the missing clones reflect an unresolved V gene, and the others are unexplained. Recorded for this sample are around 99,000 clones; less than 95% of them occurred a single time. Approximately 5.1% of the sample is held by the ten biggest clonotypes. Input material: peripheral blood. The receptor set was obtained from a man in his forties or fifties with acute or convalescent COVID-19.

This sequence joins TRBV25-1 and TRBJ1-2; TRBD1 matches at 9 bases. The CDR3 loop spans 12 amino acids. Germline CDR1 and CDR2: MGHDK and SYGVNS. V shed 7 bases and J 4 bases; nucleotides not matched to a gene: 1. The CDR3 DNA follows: TGTGCCAGCAAGGGACAGGGCTATGGCTACACCTTC. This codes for CASKGQGYGYTF.

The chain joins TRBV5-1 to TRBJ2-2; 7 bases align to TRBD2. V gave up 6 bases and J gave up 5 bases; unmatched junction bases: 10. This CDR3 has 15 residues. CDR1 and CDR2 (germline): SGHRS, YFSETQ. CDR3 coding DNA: TGCGCCAGCACCCCGCGGGGGTCTGTAACCGGGGAGCTGTTTTTT. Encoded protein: CASTPRGSVTGELFF.

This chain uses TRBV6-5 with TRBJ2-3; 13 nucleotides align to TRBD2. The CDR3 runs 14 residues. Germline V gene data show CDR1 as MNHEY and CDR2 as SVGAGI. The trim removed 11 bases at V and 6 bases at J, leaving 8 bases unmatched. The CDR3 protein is CAARLAGGLDTQYF. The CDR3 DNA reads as TGTGCCGCACGACTAGCGGGAGGCTTGGATACGCAGTATTTT.

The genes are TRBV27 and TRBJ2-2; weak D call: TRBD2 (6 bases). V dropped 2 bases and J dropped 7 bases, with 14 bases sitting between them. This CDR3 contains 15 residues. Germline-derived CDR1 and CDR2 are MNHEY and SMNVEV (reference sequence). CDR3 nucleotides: TGTGCCAGCAGTTTAAGGAGGGTTGATGGCGGGGAGCTGTTTTTT. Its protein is CASSLRRVDGGELFF.

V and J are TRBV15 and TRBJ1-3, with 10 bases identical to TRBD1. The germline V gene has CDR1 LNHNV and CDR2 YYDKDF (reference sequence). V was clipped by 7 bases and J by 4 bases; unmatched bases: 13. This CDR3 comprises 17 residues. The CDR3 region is CATTVGGQGTLGNTIYF. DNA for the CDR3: TGTGCCACCACAGTGGGGGGACAGGGGACCCTCGGAAACACCATATATTTT.

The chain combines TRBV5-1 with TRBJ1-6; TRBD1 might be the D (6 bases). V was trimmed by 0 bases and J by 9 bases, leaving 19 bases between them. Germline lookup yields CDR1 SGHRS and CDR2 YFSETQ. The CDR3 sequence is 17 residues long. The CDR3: CASSLALASDSPSPLHF. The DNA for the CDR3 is TGCGCCAGCAGCTTGGCCTTGGCTTCGGACAGTCCTTCACCCCTCCACTTT.

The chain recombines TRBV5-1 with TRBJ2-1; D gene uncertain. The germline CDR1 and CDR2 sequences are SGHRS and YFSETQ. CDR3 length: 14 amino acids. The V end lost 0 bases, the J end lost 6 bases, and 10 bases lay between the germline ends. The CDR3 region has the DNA TGCGCCAGCAGCTTGGGCGCCACTCTCAATGAGCAGTTCTTC. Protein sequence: CASSLGATLNEQFF.

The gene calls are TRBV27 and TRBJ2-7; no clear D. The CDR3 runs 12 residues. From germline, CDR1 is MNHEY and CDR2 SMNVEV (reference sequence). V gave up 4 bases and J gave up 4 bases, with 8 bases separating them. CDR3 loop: CASSSPFYEQYF. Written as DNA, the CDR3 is TGTGCCAGCAGTTCCCCATTTTACGAGCAGTACTTC.

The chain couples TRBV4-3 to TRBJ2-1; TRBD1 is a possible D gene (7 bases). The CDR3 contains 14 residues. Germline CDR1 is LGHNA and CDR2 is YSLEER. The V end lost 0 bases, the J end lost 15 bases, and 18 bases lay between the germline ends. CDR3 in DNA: TGCGCCAGCAGCCAAGACCGGAGGGGGCTCCGTCCGTTCTTC. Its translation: CASSQDRRGLRPFF.

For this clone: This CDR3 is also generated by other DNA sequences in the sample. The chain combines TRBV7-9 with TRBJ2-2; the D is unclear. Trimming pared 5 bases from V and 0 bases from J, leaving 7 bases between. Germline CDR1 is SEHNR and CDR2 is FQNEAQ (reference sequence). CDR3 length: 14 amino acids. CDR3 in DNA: TGTGCCAGCAGCCTACGGGCGAACACCGGGGAGCTGTTTTTT. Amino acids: CASSLRANTGELFF.

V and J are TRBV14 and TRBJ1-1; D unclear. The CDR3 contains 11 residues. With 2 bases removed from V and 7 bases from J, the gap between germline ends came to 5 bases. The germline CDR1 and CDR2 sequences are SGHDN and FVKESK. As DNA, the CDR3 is TGTGCCAGCAGCCAATTGCGTGAAGCTTTCTTT. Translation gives CASSQLREAFF.

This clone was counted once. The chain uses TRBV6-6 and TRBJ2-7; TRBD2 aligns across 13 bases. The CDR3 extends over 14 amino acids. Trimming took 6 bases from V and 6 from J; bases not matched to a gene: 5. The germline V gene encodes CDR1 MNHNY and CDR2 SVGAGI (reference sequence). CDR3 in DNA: TGTGCCAGCAGCCCTGGACTAGCGGGAGTCGAGCAGTACTTC. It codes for CASSPGLAGVEQYF.

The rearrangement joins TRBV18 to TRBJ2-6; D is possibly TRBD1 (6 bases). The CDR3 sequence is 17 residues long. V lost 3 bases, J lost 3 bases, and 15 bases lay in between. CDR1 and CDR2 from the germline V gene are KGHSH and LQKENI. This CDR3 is CASSPGQGYSGANVLTF. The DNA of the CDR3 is TGTGCCAGCTCACCGGGCCAGGGGTATAGTGGGGCCAACGTCCTGACTTTC.

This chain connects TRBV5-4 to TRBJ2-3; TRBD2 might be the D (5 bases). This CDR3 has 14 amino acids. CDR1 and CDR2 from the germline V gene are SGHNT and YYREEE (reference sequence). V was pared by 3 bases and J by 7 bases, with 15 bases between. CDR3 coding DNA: TGTGCCAGCAGCTCCGAGCGGCCCCCCCATACGCAGTATTTT. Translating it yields CASSSERPPHTQYF.

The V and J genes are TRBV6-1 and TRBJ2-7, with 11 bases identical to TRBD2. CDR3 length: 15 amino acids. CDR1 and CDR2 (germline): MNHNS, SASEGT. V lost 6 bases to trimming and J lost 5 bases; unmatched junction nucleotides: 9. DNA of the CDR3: TGTGCCAGCAGCTCTCCGGGACTAGCGGACCACGAGCAGTACTTC. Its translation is CASSSPGLADHEQYF.

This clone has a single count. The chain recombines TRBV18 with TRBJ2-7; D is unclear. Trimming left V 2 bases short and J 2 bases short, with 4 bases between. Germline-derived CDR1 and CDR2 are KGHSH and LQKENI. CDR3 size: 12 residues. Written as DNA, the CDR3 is TGTGCCAGCTCACCAGAGACCTACGAGCAGTACTTC. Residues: CASSPETYEQYF.

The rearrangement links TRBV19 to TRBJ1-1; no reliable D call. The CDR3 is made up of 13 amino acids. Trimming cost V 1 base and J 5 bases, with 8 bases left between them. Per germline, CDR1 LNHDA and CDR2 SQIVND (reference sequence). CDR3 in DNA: TGTGCCAGTAGTATAGCTACGACTACTGAAGCTTTCTTT. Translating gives CASSIATTTEAFF.

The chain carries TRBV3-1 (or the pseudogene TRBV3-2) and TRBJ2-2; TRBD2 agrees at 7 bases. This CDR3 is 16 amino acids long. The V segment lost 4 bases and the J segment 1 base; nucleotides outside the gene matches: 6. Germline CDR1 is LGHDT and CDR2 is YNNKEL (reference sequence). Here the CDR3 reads CASSRRLALNTGELFF. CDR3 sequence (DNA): TGTGCCAGCAGCCGACGACTAGCTCTGAACACCGGGGAGCTGTTTTTT.

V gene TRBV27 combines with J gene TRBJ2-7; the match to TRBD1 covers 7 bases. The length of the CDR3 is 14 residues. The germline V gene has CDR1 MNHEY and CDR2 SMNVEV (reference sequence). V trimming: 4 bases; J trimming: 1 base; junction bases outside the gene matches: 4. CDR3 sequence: CASSSLDRSYEQYF. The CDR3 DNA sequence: TGTGCCAGCAGTTCCCTGGACAGGTCCTACGAGCAGTACTTC.

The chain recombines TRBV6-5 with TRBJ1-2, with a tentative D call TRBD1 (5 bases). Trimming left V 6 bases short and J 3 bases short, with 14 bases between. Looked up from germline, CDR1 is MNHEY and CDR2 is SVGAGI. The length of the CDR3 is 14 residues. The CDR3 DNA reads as TGTGCCAGCAGCGCGCCAGGGCAGGACTATGGCTACACCTTC. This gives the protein CASSAPGQDYGYTF.

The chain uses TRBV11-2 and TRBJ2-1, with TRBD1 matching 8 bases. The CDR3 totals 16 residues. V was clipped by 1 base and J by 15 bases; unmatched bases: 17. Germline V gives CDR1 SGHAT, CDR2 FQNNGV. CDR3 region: CASSLGDGDRPLRAFF. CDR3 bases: TGTGCCAGCAGCTTAGGTGACGGGGACAGGCCTTTAAGGGCGTTCTTC.

CDR3 nucleotides: TGTGCCAGCAGCCGGCAGGGGGCGGTCAAAAACATTCAGTACTTC. It codes for CASSRQGAVKNIQYF. J is TRBJ2-4 and V is TRBV3-1 (or the pseudogene TRBV3-2); 8 nucleotides align to TRBD1. CDR3 length equals 15 residues. CDR1 LGHDT and CDR2 YNNKEL come from the germline V gene (reference sequence). The V gene end was trimmed by 4 bases and the J gene end by 3 bases; junction bases not matched to a gene: 5.

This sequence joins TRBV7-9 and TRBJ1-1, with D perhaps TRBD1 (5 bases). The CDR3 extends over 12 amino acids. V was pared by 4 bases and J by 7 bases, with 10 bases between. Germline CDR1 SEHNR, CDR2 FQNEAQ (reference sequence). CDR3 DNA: TGTGCCAGCAGCTGGGGACTGAATGAAGCTTTCTTT. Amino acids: CASSWGLNEAFF. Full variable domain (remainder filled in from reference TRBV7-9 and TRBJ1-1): DTGVSQNPRHKITKRGQNVTFRCDPISEHNRLYWYRQTLGQGPEFLTYFQNEAQLEKSRLLSDRFSAERPKGSFSTLEIQRTEQGDSAMYLCASSWGLNEAFFGQGTRLTVV.

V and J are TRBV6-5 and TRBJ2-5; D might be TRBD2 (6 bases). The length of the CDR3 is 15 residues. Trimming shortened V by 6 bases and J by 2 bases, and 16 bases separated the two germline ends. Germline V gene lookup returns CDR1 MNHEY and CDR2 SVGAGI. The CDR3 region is CASSSGGAGQETQYF. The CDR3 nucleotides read TGTGCCAGCAGCTCCGGAGGAGCGGGTCAAGAGACCCAGTACTTC.

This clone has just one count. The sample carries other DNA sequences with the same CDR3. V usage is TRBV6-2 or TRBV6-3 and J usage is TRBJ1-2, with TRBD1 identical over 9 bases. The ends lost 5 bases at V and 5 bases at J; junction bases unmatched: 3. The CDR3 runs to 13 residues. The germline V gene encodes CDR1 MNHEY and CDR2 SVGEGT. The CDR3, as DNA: TGTGCCAGCAGTCCGACAGGGGGATATGGCTACACCTTC. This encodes CASSPTGGYGYTF.

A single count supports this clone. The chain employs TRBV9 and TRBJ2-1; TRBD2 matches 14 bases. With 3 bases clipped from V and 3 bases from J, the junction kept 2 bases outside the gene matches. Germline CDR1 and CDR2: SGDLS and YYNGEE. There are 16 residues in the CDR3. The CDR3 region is CASSAGTSGSYNEQFF. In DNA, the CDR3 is TGTGCCAGCAGCGCCGGGACTAGCGGGAGCTACAATGAGCAGTTCTTC.

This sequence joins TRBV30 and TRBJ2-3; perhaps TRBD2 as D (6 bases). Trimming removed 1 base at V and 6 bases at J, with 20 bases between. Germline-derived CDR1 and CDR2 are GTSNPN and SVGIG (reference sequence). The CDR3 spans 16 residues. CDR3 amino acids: CAWSGDLAVRSDTQYF. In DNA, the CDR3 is TGTGCCTGGAGTGGCGATTTAGCGGTACGGTCGGATACGCAGTATTTT.

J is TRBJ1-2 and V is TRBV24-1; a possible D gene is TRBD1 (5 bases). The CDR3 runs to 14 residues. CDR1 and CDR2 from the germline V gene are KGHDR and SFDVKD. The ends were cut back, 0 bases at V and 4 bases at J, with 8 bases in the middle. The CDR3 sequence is CATSDLDSLYGYTF. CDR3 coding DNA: TGTGCCACCAGTGATTTGGACAGTCTCTATGGCTACACCTTC.

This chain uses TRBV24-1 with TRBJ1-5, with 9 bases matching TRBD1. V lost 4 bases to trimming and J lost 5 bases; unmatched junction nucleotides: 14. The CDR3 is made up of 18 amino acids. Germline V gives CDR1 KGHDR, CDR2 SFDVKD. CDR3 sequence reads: CATSDNDRGYFDDQPQHF. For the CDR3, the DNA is TGTGCCACCAGTGACAACGACAGGGGGTATTTTGACGATCAGCCCCAGCATTTT.

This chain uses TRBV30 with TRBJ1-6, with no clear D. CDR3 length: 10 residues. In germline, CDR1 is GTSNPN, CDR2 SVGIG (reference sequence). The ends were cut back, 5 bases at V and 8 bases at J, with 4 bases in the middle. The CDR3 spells CAWGHSPLHF. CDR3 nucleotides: TGTGCCTGGGGGCATTCACCCCTCCACTTT. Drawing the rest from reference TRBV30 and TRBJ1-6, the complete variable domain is SQTIHQWPATLVQPVGSPLSLECTVEGTSNPNLYWYRQAAGRGLQLLFYSVGIGQISSEVPQNLSASRPQDRQFILSSKKLLLSDSGFYLCAWGHSPLHFGNGTRLTVT.

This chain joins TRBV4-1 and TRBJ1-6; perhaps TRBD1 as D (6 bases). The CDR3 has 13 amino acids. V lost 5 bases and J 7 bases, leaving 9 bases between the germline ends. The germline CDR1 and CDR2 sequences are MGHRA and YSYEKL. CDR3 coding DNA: TGCGCCAGCAGCGCGACAGGAAATTCACCCCTCCACTTT. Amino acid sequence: CASSATGNSPLHF.